The present T cell receptor beta chain was sequenced within a study of OX40 agonist ivuxolimab in advanced cancers. Clones were read by immunoSEQ multiplex PCR, and TCRdb kept only the in-frame ones, dropping some. The repertoire includes some 25,000 clones, just under 80% of them detected once, and roughly 24% sits in the top ten. This CDR3 is built from 15 residues. Deletions cut 3 bases from V and 7 bases from J, with 15 bases between. Per germline, CDR1 MNHEY and CDR2 SMNVEV (reference sequence). The chain uses TRBV27 and TRBJ2-2, with D perhaps being TRBD1 or TRBD2 (5 bases each). The input for sequencing was CD4+ or CD8+ T cells sorted from blood, taken in a trial of the OX40 agonist ivuxolimab. The TCR comes from an adult with an advanced solid tumor such as melanoma, head and neck, liver or kidney cancer. The CDR3 DNA reads TGTGCCAGCAGTTTTGGTGGGGGTAATGGCGGGGAGCTGTTTTTT. It codes for CASSFGGGNGGELFF.